Following are 6 T cell receptor beta chains from one sample sequenced in a study of T cell responses to AZD1222 COVID-19 vaccine. Some clones are missing from TCRdb's copy, which holds only in-frame ones; the method was immunoSEQ multiplex PCR. The table lists 120,000 to 150,000 clones, around nine tenths of them singletons. This material consisted of peripheral blood, taken on day 0 of AZD1222 vaccination. The origin of the receptors is an adult in good health.

The V and J genes are TRBV19 and TRBJ2-5; a weak D match, TRBD2 (5 bases). The V end lost 3 bases, the J end lost 4 bases, and 9 bases lay between the germline ends. The germline gives CDR1 LNHDA, CDR2 SQIVND (reference sequence). CDR3 length: 13 amino acids. For the CDR3, the DNA is TGTGCCAGTAGTATGGAGGTGGGAGAGACCCAGTACTTC. Its translation is CASSMEVGETQYF.

This chain uses TRBV6-5 with TRBJ1-2, with D unresolved. The CDR3 is 12 residues long. Trimming stripped 5 bases from V and 2 bases from J, with 6 bases between. Germline lookup yields CDR1 MNHEY and CDR2 SVGAGI. The DNA for the CDR3 is TGTGCCAGCAGTCCCGGAAACTATGGCTACACCTTC. Translating it yields CASSPGNYGYTF.

This clone appeared a few times. The chain uses TRBV28 and TRBJ2-1; 14 nucleotides match TRBD2. The CDR3 has 17 amino acids. The junction had 11 bases not matched to a gene; V was cut back by 6 bases and J by 7 bases. The V gene's germline CDR1 is MDHEN and CDR2 SYDVKM. The chain's CDR3 is CASRVPGLAGAINEQFF. For the CDR3, the DNA is TGTGCCAGCAGAGTCCCGGGACTAGCGGGAGCTATAAATGAGCAGTTCTTC.

This chain joins TRBV6-5 and TRBJ1-5, with D possibly matching TRBD1 (5 bases). V lost 6 bases to trimming and J lost 3 bases, with 12 bases between them. The CDR3 has 14 residues. CDR1 and CDR2 from the germline V gene are MNHEY and SVGAGI. The CDR3 nucleotides are TGTGCCAGCAGCGGCGACAGCATCAATCAGCCCCAGCATTTT. It is translated as CASSGDSINQPQHF.

The chain uses TRBV19 and TRBJ2-1; D may be TRBD2 (7 bases). CDR1 and CDR2 from the germline V gene are LNHDA and SQIVND (reference sequence). The CDR3 spans 15 residues. Trimming pared 5 bases from V and 3 bases from J, leaving 14 bases between. CDR3 DNA sequence: TGTGCCAGTAGTCAAGGGGGGGACTACTACAATGAGCAGTTCTTC. Translating it yields CASSQGGDYYNEQFF.

The V and J genes are TRBV13 and TRBJ1-2, with D hard to call. This CDR3 has 13 amino acids. Trimming took 2 bases from V and 1 from J, leaving 5 bases between them. Germline CDR1 reads PRHDT; CDR2 reads FYEKMQ (reference sequence). CDR3 DNA sequence: TGTGCCAGCAGCTTAACAGTTAACTATGGCTACACCTTC. It encodes CASSLTVNYGYTF. Together with reference TRBV13 and TRBJ1-2, the CDR3 gives the full variable domain: AAGVIQSPRHLIKEKRETATLKCYPIPRHDTVYWYQQGPGQDPQFLISFYEKMQSDKGSIPDRFSAQQFSDYHSELNMSSLELGDSALYFCASSLTVNYGYTFGSGTRLTVV.